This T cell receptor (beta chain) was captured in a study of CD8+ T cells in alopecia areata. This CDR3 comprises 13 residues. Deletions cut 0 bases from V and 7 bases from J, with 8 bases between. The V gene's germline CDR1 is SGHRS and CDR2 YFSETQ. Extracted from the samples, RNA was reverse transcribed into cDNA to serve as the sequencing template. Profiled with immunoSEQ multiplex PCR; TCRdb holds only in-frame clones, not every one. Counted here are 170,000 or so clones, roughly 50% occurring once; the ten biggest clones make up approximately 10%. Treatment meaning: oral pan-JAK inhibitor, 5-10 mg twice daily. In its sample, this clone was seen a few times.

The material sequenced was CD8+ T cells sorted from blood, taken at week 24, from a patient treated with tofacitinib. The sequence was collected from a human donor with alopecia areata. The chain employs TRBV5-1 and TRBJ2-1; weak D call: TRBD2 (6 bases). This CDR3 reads CASSLGLANEQFF. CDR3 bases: TGCGCCAGCAGCTTGGGCCTAGCGAATGAGCAGTTCTTC.